These 21 T cell receptor beta chains came from one sample sequenced in a study of cytomegalovirus exposure and HLA in healthy donors. The PCR had 60 Vbeta and 13 Jbeta primers. Clones were read by immunoSEQ multiplex PCR, and TCRdb kept only the in-frame ones, dropping some. The sample includes more than 90,000 clones, around three quarters of them seen just once. The sequencing sample was made of PBMCs. These receptors came from a woman aged 18-29 years in good health and CMV-seropositive.

The chain links TRBV5-5 to TRBJ1-3; no clear D. Germline V gene sequence: CDR1 SGHKS, CDR2 YYEKEE (reference sequence). This CDR3 comprises 16 residues. With 5 bases removed from V and 1 base from J, the gap between germline ends came to 16 bases. The DNA for the CDR3 is TGTGCCAGCAGTTCCCGCACGCGAGCATCTGGAAACACCATATATTTT. Residues: CASSSRTRASGNTIYF.

The gene calls are TRBV28 and TRBJ2-1; the match to TRBD2 covers 9 bases. CDR1 and CDR2 (germline): MDHEN, SYDVKM. With V trimmed by 2 bases and J by 7 bases, 3 bases remained unmatched. CDR3 size: 14 residues. DNA for the CDR3: TGTGCCAGCAGTTTAGGCGGGAGGGGGAATGAGCAGTTCTTC. Its protein is CASSLGGRGNEQFF.

This sequence joins TRBV6-6 and TRBJ2-2, with TRBD1 matching over 9 bases. V shed 2 bases, J shed 6 bases, and the junction held 7 bases outside the gene matches. The CDR3 has 16 residues. Looked up from germline, CDR1 is MNHNY and CDR2 is SVGAGI (reference sequence). The CDR3 spells CASSYTSTGGSGELFF. For the CDR3, the DNA is TGTGCCAGCAGTTACACCTCGACAGGGGGGTCCGGGGAGCTGTTTTTT.

As regards this clone: A read error may produce the germline difference seen at one junction end. The chain carries TRBV6-1 and TRBJ2-2; unclear D gene. Germline CDR1 is MNHNS and CDR2 is SASEGT. The CDR3 is 14 amino acids. The CDR3 DNA reads as TGTGCCAGCAGGGAAGGTCTTTTGACCGGGGAGCTGTTTTTT. Its protein is CASREGLLTGELFF.

This rearrangement joins TRBV6-5 to TRBJ2-1; 8 nucleotides line up with TRBD2. The junction had 4 bases not matched to a gene; V was cut back by 7 bases and J by 2 bases. This CDR3 contains 14 residues. Germline CDR1 MNHEY, CDR2 SVGAGI. In nucleotides, the CDR3 is TGTGCCAGCAAAGCGGGACTAGCCTACAATGAGCAGTTCTTC. Protein: CASKAGLAYNEQFF.

The chain uses TRBV11-3 and TRBJ1-4; no reliable D call. The CDR3 is 13 amino acids. The V and J ends lost 5 bases and 10 bases respectively, with 14 bases between them. Germline V CDR1 and CDR2: SGHNT, YENEEA. CDR3 sequence reads: CASSKFKEGKLFF. CDR3 coding DNA: TGTGCCAGCAGCAAGTTTAAGGAGGGAAAACTGTTTTTT.

J is TRBJ2-7 and V is TRBV5-1, with 10 nucleotides matching TRBD1. The V and J ends lost 3 bases and 6 bases, in that order; junction bases with no gene match: 3. The CDR3 runs to 13 residues. Per the germline V gene, CDR1 is SGHRS and CDR2 is YFSETQ. The CDR3 nucleotides read TGCGCCAGCAGCTCGACAGGGGGCCTCGAGCAGTACTTC. This encodes CASSSTGGLEQYF.

In this sample, this clone turned up once. The J gene is TRBJ2-7, the V gene TRBV27; the match to TRBD2 covers 7 bases. This CDR3 comprises 18 residues. V lost 0 bases and J lost 0; bases outside the gene matches: 11. CDR1 and CDR2 from the germline V gene are MNHEY and SMNVEV (reference sequence). CDR3 nucleotides: TGTGCCAGCAGTTTATCTTATAGCGGGTTAGCCTCCTCCTACGAGCAGTACTTC. Amino acids: CASSLSYSGLASSYEQYF.

The V gene is TRBV6-1, the J gene TRBJ2-7, with 7 bases that match TRBD2. This CDR3 spans 14 amino acids. Germline V gene data show CDR1 as MNHNS and CDR2 as SASEGT. Losses at the gene ends were 2 bases for V and 5 bases for J; bases not matched to a gene: 6. In DNA, the CDR3 is TGTGCCAGCAGTGAATGGGGGGGAAAGGACGAGCAGTACTTC. Amino acid sequence: CASSEWGGKDEQYF.

This clone was seen a single time. The rearrangement links TRBV6-1 to TRBJ2-1, with 11 bases aligning to TRBD2. The junction had 8 bases not matched to a gene; V was cut back by 10 bases and J by 6 bases. This CDR3 is built from 14 residues. Per germline, CDR1 MNHNS and CDR2 SASEGT. CDR3 sequence: CATGGLAVRNEQFF. The CDR3 bases are TGTGCCACGGGGGGACTAGCGGTCCGCAATGAGCAGTTCTTC.

This chain connects TRBV5-1 to TRBJ2-1, with 9 bases fitting TRBD2. V lost 0 bases to trimming and J lost 2 bases; unmatched junction nucleotides: 0. Looked up from germline, CDR1 is SGHRS and CDR2 is YFSETQ. The CDR3 sequence is 15 residues long. The CDR3 loop is CASSLVAGAYNEQFF. The CDR3 bases are TGCGCCAGCAGCTTGGTAGCGGGAGCCTACAATGAGCAGTTCTTC.

This rearrangement joins TRBV5-4 to TRBJ2-2, with TRBD1 as a possible D gene (5 bases). The CDR3 extends over 17 amino acids. The V and J ends lost 0 bases and 2 bases respectively, with 14 bases between them. CDR1 and CDR2 (germline): SGHNT, YYREEE (reference sequence). CDR3 sequence: CASSLGGRVRNTGELFF. CDR3 DNA sequence: TGTGCCAGCAGCTTGGGGGGCAGGGTCAGAAACACCGGGGAGCTGTTTTTT.

This clone was observed a few times. This chain uses TRBV7-9 with TRBJ1-1; TRBD1 aligns across 11 bases. The CDR3 length is 19 residues. Trimming took 6 bases from V and 5 from J; bases not matched to a gene: 20. Germline V gene sequence: CDR1 SEHNR, CDR2 FQNEAQ (reference sequence). This chain's CDR3 is CASSHEPNSYRDRGTEAFF. CDR3 bases: TGTGCCAGCAGTCACGAACCCAATTCTTACCGGGACAGGGGGACTGAAGCTTTCTTT. The full variable domain, in which reference TRBV7-9 and TRBJ1-1 provide the parts outside the CDR3, is DTGVSQNPRHKITKRGQNVTFRCDPISEHNRLYWYRQTLGQGPEFLTYFQNEAQLEKSRLLSDRFSAERPKGSFSTLEIQRTEQGDSAMYLCASSHEPNSYRDRGTEAFFGQGTRLTVV.

V usage is TRBV29-1 and J usage is TRBJ2-5; 9 positions agree with TRBD1. The CDR3 is 15 residues long. Per the germline V gene, CDR1 is SQVTM and CDR2 is ANQGSEA. Unmatched junction bases numbered 14, after V lost 7 bases and J lost 5 bases. The CDR3 reads CSGPSSGTGRETQYF. The CDR3 bases are TGCAGCGGCCCCAGTTCCGGGACAGGGAGGGAGACCCAGTACTTC.

J is TRBJ1-5 and V is TRBV6-5, with a tentative D call TRBD1 (6 bases). Germline values: CDR1 MNHEY, CDR2 SVGAGI. The CDR3 runs 13 residues. Trimming shortened V by 5 bases and J by 5 bases, and 10 bases separated the two germline ends. DNA of the CDR3: TGTGCCAGCAGTAGGGGGGGGGATCAGCCCCAGCATTTT. Its protein product is CASSRGGDQPQHF.

This chain uses TRBV25-1 with TRBJ2-3; TRBD2 aligns across 7 bases. The CDR3 loop spans 14 amino acids. V was pared by 8 bases and J by 5 bases, with 10 bases of the junction left unmatched. Germline V gives CDR1 MGHDK, CDR2 SYGVNS. CDR3 DNA sequence: TGTGCCAGCGCACCTCTAGCGGAGATAGATACGCAGTATTTT. Translation gives CASAPLAEIDTQYF. The full variable domain, completed using reference TRBV25-1 and TRBJ2-3, is EADIYQTPRYLVIGTGKKITLECSQTMGHDKMYWYQQDPGMELHLIHYSYGVNSTEKGDLSSESTVSRIRTEHFPLTLESARPSHTSQYLCASAPLAEIDTQYFGPGTRLTVL.

This clone was seen only once. The chain carries TRBV2 and TRBJ2-1; TRBD2 might be the D (6 bases). CDR1 is SNHLY, CDR2 FYNNEI, per germline. The V gene lost 11 bases and the J gene lost 4 bases, with 15 bases spanning the gap. The CDR3 loop spans 13 amino acids. DNA of the CDR3: TGTGCCGGCTCTAGCGAGTTATACAATGAGCAGTTCTTC. This gives the protein CAGSSELYNEQFF.

V and J are TRBV9 and TRBJ1-1, with 7 bases that match TRBD1. This CDR3 contains 17 residues. With 3 bases clipped from V and 3 bases from J, the junction kept 14 bases outside the gene matches. Germline V gene sequence: CDR1 SGDLS, CDR2 YYNGEE. Here the CDR3 DNA reads TGTGCCAGCAGCGGGGGGAGACAGGGTCTCGCGGACACTGAAGCTTTCTTT. This gives the protein CASSGGRQGLADTEAFF.

A few counts support this clone. The rearrangement links TRBV10-3 to TRBJ1-1; no firm D call. Trimming removed 6 bases from V and 1 base from J, with 6 bases in between. Germline lookup yields CDR1 ENHRY and CDR2 SYGVKD. This CDR3 is 12 amino acids long. CDR3 sequence (DNA): TGTGCCATCAGAGCATCGAACACTGAAGCTTTCTTT. Protein product: CAIRASNTEAFF.

This chain links TRBV6-5 with TRBJ2-1; D gene uncertain. CDR1 and CDR2 from the germline V gene are MNHEY and SVGAGI. The V gene lost 6 bases and the J gene lost 2 bases, with 5 bases spanning the gap. This CDR3 spans 12 amino acids. The CDR3 bases are TGTGCCAGCAGCGCAGCCTACAATGAGCAGTTCTTC. Its protein is CASSAAYNEQFF.

Turning to this clone: The junction differs from germline at one of its ends, possibly a read error. This chain uses TRBV4-1 with TRBJ2-3, with D possibly TRBD2 on 6 matching bases. The CDR3 is 18 residues long. From germline, CDR1 is MGHRA and CDR2 YSYEKL. For the CDR3, the DNA is TGCGCCAACAGCCACGGGGACCCCCCCGGGGGTCTGACAGATACGCAGTATTTT. It specifies CANSHGDPPGGLTDTQYF.